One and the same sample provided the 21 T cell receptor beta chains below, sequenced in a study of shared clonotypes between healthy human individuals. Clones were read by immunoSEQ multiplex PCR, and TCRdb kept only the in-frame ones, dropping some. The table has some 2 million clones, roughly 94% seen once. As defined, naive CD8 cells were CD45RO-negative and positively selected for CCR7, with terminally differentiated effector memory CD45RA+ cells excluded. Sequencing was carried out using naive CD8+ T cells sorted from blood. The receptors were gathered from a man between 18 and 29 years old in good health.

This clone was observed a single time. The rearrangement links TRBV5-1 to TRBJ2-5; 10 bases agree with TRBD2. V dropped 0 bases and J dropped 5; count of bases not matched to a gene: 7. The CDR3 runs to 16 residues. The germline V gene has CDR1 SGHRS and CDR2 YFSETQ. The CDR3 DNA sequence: TGCGCCAGCAGCTTGGCCCTAGCGGGGGTCGGGGAGACCCAGTACTTC. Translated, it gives CASSLALAGVGETQYF.

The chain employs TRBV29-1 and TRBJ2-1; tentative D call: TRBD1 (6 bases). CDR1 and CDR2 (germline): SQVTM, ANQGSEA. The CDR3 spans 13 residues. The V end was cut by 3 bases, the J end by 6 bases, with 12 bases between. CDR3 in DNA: TGCAGCGTTGATGCAGGGGCAATCAATGAGCAGTTCTTC. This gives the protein CSVDAGAINEQFF.

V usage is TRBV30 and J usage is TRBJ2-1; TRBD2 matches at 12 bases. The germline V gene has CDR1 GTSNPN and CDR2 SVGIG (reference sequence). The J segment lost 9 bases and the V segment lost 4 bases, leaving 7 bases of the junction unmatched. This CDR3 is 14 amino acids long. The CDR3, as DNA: TGTGCCTGGACAACTAGCGGGGGGAATAGTGAGCAGTTCTTC. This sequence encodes CAWTTSGGNSEQFF.

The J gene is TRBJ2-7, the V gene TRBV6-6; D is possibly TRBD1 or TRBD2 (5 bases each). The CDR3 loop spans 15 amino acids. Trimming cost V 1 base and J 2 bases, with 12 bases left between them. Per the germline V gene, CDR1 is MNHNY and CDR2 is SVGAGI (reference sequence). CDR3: CASSYYGDRTYEQYF. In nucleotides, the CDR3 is TGTGCCAGCAGTTACTATGGGGACCGAACCTACGAGCAGTACTTC.

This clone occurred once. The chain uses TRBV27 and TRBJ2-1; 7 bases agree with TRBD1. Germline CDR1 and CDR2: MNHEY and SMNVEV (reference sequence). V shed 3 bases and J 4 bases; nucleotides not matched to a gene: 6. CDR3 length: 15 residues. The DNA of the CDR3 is TGTGCCAGCAGTTTTACAGGGGCCCATTACAATGAGCAGTTCTTC. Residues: CASSFTGAHYNEQFF.

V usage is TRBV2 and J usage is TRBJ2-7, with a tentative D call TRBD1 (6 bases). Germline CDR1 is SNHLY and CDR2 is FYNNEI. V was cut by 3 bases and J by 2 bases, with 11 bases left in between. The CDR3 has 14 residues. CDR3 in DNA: TGTGCCAGCAGTGAGTACAGGGTTCCCTACGAGCAGTACTTC. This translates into CASSEYRVPYEQYF.

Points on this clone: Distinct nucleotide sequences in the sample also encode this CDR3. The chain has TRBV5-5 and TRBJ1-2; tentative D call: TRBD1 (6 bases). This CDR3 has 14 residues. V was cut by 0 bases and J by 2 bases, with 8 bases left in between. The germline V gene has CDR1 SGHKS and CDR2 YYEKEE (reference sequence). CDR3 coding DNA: TGTGCCAGCAGCTTGGTTCAGGGGAACTATGGCTACACCTTC. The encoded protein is CASSLVQGNYGYTF.

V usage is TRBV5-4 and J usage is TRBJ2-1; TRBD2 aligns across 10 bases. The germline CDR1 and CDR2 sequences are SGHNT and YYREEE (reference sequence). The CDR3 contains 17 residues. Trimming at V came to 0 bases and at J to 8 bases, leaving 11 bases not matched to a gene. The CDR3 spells CASSLGGSGLASDEQFF. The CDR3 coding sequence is TGTGCCAGCAGCTTGGGGGGGTCGGGACTAGCGAGCGATGAGCAGTTCTTC.

CDR3 DNA sequence: TGTGCCAGCAGCCCTCGAACAGGGGTTGACGACGAGCAGTACTTC. Protein sequence: CASSPRTGVDDEQYF. The chain uses TRBV5-4 and TRBJ2-7; 7 bases map to TRBD1. Germline trimming cut 4 bases from V and 5 bases from J; bases unmatched to any gene: 12. The CDR3 contains 15 residues. The V gene's germline CDR1 is SGHNT and CDR2 YYREEE (reference sequence).

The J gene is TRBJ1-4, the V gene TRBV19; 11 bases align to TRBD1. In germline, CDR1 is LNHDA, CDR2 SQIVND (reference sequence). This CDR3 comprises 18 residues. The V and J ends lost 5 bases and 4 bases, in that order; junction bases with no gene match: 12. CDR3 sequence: CASSFPGTGGSYNEKLFF. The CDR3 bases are TGTGCCAGTAGTTTCCCCGGGACAGGGGGATCTTATAATGAAAAACTGTTTTTT. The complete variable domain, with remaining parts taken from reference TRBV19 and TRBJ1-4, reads DGGITQSPKYLFRKEGQNVTLSCEQNLNHDAMYWYRQDPGQGLRLIYYSQIVNDFQKGDIAEGYSVSREKKESFPLTVTSAQKNPTAFYLCASSFPGTGGSYNEKLFFGSGTQLSVL.

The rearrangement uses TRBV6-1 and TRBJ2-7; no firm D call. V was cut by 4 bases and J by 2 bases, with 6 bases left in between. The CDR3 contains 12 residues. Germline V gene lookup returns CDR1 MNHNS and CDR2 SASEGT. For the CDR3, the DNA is TGTGCCAGCAGTGGCGGAACCTACGAGCAGTACTTC. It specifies CASSGGTYEQYF.

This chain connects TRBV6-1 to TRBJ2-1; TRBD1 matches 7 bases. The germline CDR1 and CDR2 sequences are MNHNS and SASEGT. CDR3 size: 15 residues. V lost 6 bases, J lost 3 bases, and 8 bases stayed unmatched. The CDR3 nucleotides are TGTGCCAGCAGATACAGGGGAAACCTCTACAATGAGCAGTTCTTC. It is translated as CASRYRGNLYNEQFF.

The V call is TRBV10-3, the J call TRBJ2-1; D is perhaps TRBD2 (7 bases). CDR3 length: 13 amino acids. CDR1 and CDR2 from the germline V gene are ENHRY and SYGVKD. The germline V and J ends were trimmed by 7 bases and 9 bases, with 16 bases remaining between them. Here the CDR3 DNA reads TGTGCCATCACGCTGGGGGGCGGGAGTGAGCAGTTCTTC. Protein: CAITLGGGSEQFF.

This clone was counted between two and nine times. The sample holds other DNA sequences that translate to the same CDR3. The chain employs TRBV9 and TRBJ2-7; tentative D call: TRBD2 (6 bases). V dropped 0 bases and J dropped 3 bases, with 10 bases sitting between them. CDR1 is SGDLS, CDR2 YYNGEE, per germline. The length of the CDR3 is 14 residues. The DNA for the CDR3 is TGTGCCAGCAGCGTAGGAGGTAGCGGCTACGAGCAGTACTTC. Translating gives CASSVGGSGYEQYF.

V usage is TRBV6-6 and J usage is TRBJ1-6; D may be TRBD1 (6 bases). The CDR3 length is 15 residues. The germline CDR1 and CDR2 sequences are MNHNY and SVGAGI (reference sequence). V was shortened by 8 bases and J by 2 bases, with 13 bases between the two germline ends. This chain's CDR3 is CASLQGATYNSPLHF. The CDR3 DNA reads TGTGCCAGCTTACAGGGAGCGACCTATAATTCACCCCTCCACTTT.

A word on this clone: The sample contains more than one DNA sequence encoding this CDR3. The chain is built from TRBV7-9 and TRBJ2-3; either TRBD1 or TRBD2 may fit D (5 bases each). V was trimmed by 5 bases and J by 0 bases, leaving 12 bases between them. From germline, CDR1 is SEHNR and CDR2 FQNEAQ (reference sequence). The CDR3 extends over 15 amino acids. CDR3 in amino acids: CASSLGTLSTDTQYF. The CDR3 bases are TGTGCCAGCAGCCTAGGGACCCTAAGCACAGATACGCAGTATTTT.

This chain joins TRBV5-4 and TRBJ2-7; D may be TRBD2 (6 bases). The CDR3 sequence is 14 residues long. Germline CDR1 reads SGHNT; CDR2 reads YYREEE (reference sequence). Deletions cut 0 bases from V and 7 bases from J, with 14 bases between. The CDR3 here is CASSLGSGLREQYF. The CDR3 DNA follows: TGTGCCAGCAGCTTGGGCAGTGGACTACGGGAGCAGTACTTC.

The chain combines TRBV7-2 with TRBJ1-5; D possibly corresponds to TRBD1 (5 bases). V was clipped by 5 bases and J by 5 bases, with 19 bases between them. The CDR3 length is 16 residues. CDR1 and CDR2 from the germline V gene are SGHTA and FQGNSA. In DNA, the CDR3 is TGTGCCAGCAGCCTATTTCTCGGCAGGGAGGATCAGCCCCAGCATTTT. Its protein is CASSLFLGREDQPQHF.

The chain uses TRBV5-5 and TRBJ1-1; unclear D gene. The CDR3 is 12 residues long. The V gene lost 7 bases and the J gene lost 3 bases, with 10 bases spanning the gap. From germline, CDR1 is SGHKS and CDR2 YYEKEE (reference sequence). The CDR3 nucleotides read TGTGCCAGCCTCCATGGGGACACTGAAGCTTTCTTT. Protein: CASLHGDTEAFF.

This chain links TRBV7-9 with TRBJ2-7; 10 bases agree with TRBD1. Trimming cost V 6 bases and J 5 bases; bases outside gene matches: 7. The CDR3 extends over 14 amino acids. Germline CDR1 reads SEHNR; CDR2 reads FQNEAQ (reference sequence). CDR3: CASSGGQGIDEQYF. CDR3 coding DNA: TGTGCCAGCAGTGGGGGACAGGGGATCGACGAGCAGTACTTC.

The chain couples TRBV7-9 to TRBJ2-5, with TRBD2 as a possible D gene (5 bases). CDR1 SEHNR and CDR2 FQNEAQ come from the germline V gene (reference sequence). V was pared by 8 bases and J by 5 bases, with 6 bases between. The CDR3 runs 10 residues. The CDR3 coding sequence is TGTGCCAGCGGGGAGGAGACCCAGTACTTC. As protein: CASGEETQYF. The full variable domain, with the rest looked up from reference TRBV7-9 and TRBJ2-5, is DTGVSQNPRHKITKRGQNVTFRCDPISEHNRLYWYRQTLGQGPEFLTYFQNEAQLEKSRLLSDRFSAERPKGSFSTLEIQRTEQGDSAMYLCASGEETQYFGPGTRLLVL.